This section outlines one T cell receptor (beta chain) sequence together with its context. The CDR3 runs 13 residues. V was clipped by 4 bases and J by 4 bases, with 11 bases between them. Germline values: CDR1 SGHTA, CDR2 FQGTGA. In the authors' methods: By means of reference gene primer amplification, nucleated cell counts were estimated. Clones were read by immunoSEQ multiplex PCR, and TCRdb kept only the in-frame ones, dropping some. V, J and clone size derive from that table, while D and trimming were established from the DNA sequence. The repertoire has approximately 210,000 clones, 75% to 90% of them found once; the top ten carry 2% to 2.5%. The data originate from a study of blood T cell repertoires in COVID-19. Assignment of participants to cohorts was predicated upon participant-reported clinical history.

This TCR was recovered from a woman in her 30s who had recovered from COVID-19. The rearrangement links TRBV7-3 to TRBJ2-7, with D possibly matching TRBD1 (6 bases). Sequenced sample: PBMCs or T cells enriched from blood (not recorded which). CDR3 sequence reads: CASSYVQGYEQYF. The CDR3 coding sequence is TGTGCCAGCAGCTACGTACAGGGATACGAGCAGTACTTC.